This T cell receptor (beta chain) was sequenced for a study of sequential checkpoint blockade in melanoma. Study as a whole: Patients were randomized 1:1 to nivolumab-then-ipilimumab or ipilimumab-then-nivolumab first-line. After both sequences, patients received maintenance nivolumab.

The assay was immunoSEQ multiplex PCR, and TCRdb's table has in-frame clones only and misses some. The sample has more than 1,500 clones, around 74% seen once. The CDR3 sequence is 19 residues long. Losses at the gene ends were 4 bases for V and 0 bases for J; bases not matched to a gene: 14. Germline CDR1 reads SGDLS; CDR2 reads YYNGEE. This clone has just one count. The treatment: randomized to nivolumab then ipilimumab (arm A) or the reverse (arm B). Patients had received no earlier DNA-damaging chemotherapy. Live CD3+CD8+ CD19− CD56− cells were sorted from PBMCs. The source was CD8+ T cells sorted from blood (inferred from file names), collected from a patient given nivolumab and ipilimumab in sequence. The sequence was collected from a human donor with melanoma. J is TRBJ1-2 and V is TRBV9; 11 bases are shared with TRBD1. CDR3 loop: CASSPSALPGQGANYGYTF. CDR3 bases: TGTGCCAGCAGCCCATCAGCCCTCCCGGGACAGGGGGCTAACTATGGCTACACCTTC.